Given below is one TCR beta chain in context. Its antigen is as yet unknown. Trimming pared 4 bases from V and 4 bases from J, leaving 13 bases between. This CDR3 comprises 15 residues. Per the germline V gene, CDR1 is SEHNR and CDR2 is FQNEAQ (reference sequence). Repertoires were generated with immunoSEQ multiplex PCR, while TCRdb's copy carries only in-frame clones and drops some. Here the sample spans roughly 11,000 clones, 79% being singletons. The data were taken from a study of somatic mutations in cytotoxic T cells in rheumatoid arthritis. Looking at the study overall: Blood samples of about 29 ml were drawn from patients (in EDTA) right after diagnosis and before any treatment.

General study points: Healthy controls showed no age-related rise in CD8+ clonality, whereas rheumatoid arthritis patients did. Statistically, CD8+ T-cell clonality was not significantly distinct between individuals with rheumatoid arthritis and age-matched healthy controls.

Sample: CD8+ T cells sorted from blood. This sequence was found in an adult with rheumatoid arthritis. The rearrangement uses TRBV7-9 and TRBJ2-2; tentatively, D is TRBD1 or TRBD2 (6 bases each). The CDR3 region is CASSSGGDGTGELFF. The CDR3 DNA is TGTGCCAGCAGCTCCGGGGGCGATGGCACCGGGGAGCTGTTTTTT.